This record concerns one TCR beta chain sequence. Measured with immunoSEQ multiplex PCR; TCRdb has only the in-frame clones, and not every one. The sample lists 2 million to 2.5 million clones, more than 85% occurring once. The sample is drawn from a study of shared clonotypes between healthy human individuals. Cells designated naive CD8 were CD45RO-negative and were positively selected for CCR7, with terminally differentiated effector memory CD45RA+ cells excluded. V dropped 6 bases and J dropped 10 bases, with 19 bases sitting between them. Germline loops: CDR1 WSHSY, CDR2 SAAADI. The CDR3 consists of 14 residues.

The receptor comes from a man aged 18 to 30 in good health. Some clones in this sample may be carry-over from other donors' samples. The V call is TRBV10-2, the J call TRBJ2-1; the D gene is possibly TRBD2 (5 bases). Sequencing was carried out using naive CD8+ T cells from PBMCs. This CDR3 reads CASSPGIRRSEQFF. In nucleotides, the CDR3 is TGCGCCAGCAGCCCCGGGATACGGCGAAGCGAGCAGTTCTTC.